The source of this T cell receptor (beta chain) is a study of cytomegalovirus exposure and HLA in healthy donors. Overall study findings and caveats: Among donors in an Asian-associated ancestry cluster, a later analysis reportedly found fewer N-insertions than the approximately 700-donor mean.

60 Vbeta and 13 Jbeta primers were used in PCR. Produced via immunoSEQ multiplex PCR; TCRdb's table is partial and in-frame only. The sample's table shows around 190,000 clones. As regards this clone: The antigen is undetermined.

Germline V gene lookup returns CDR1 ENHRY and CDR2 SYGVKD. Unmatched junction bases numbered 6, after V lost 3 bases and J lost 6 bases. This CDR3 has 15 residues. The receptor comes from a woman under 40 in good health and CMV-seropositive. This chain connects TRBV10-3 to TRBJ2-7; 12 bases are shared with TRBD2. Sequencing was performed on PBMCs. The CDR3 is CAISEGLAGTREQYF. The CDR3 DNA sequence: TGTGCCATCAGTGAAGGACTAGCGGGAACGCGCGAGCAGTACTTC.